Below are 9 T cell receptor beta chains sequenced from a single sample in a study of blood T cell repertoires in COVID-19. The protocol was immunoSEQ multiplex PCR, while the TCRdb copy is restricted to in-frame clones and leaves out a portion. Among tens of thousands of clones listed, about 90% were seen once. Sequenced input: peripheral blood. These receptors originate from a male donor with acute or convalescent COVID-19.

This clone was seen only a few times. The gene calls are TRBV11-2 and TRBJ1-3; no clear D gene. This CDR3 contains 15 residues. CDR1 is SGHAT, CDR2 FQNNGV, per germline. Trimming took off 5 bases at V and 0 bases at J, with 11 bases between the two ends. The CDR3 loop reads CASSTTGGSGNTIYF. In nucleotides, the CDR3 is TGTGCCAGCAGCACCACGGGAGGCTCTGGAAACACCATATATTTT.

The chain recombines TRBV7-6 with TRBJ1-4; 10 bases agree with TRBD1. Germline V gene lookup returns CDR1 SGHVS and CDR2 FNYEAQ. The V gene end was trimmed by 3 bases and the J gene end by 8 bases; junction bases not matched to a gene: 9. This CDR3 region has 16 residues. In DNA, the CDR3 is TGTGCCAGCAGCTTCCGGGCGGGACAGGGGAGAGAAAAACTGTTTTTT. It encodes CASSFRAGQGREKLFF.

The CDR3 loop is CASSMGTGSSYEQYF. Written as DNA, the CDR3 is TGTGCCAGTAGTATGGGGACAGGGTCCTCCTACGAGCAGTACTTC. The chain carries TRBV19 and TRBJ2-7, with 9 nucleotides matching TRBD1. The CDR3 has 15 residues. Germline assignment: CDR1 LNHDA and CDR2 SQIVND (reference sequence). The V and J ends lost 3 bases and 0 bases, in that order; junction bases with no gene match: 3.

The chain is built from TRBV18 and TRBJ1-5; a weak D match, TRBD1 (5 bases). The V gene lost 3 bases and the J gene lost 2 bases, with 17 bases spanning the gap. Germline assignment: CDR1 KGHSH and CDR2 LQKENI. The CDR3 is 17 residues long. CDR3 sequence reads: CASSPMTVILGNQPQHF. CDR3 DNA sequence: TGTGCCAGCTCACCGATGACAGTCATATTGGGCAATCAGCCCCAGCATTTT.

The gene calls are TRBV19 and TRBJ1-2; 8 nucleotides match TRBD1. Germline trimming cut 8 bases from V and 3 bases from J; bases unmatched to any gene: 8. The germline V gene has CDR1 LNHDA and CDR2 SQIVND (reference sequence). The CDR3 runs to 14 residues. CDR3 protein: CASGVTGEYYGYTF. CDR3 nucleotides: TGTGCCAGTGGTGTGACAGGGGAGTACTATGGCTACACCTTC.

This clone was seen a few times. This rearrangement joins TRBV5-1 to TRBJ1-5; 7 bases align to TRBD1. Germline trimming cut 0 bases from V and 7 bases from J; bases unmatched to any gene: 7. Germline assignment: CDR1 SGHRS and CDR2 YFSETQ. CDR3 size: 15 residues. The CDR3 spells CASSLGGQHSQPQHF. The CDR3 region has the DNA TGCGCCAGCAGCTTGGGGGGACAGCATTCCCAGCCCCAGCATTTT.

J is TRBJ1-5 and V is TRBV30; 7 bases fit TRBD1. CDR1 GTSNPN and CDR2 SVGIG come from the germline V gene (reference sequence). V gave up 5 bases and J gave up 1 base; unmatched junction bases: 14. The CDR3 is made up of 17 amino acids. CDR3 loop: CAWSQGGEVRSNQPQHF. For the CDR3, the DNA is TGTGCCTGGTCGCAGGGGGGAGAGGTGCGAAGCAATCAGCCCCAGCATTTT.

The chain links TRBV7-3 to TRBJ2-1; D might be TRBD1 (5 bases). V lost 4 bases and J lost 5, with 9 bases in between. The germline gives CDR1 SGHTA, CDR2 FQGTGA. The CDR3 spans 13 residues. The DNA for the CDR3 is TGTGCCAGCAGCTCCCAGGGCAACAATGAGCAGTTCTTC. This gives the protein CASSSQGNNEQFF.

In DNA form, the CDR3 reads TGCAGCCCGCTGGGTGTGGTCCCGAGGGCCTATAGGGGCTACACCTTC. The encoded protein is CSPLGVVPRAYRGYTF. The genes are TRBV29-1 and TRBJ1-2; D ambiguous. CDR3 length: 16 amino acids. Trimming cost V 8 bases and J 8 bases, with 30 bases left between them. The germline V gene has CDR1 SQVTM and CDR2 ANQGSEA.